Each of the 14 T cell receptor beta chains below was sequenced from the same sample in a study of CD8+ T cells in alopecia areata. Treatment indicated: oral pan-JAK inhibitor, 5-10 mg twice daily. Sequencing used cDNA as its template, made by extracting RNA and reverse transcribing it. Data came from immunoSEQ multiplex PCR; TCRdb stores just in-frame clones and leaves some out. In the table there are more than 110,000 clones, about 51% of which are singletons. Source: CD8+ T cells sorted from blood, taken at week 4, from a patient treated with tofacitinib. The receptors shown here come from a human donor with alopecia areata.

The V and J genes are TRBV29-1 and TRBJ2-7, with D possibly being TRBD1 (7 bases). Germline-derived CDR1 and CDR2 are SQVTM and ANQGSEA. Trimming took off 4 bases at V and 1 base at J, with 20 bases between the two ends. The CDR3 runs 16 residues. Here the CDR3 DNA reads TGCAGCGTTGGTGGGGGAGAACAGGGGAGGTCCTACGAGCAGTACTTC. Translating gives CSVGGGEQGRSYEQYF.

The chain combines TRBV5-4 with TRBJ2-1, with D unclear. V was pared by 3 bases and J by 5 bases, with 6 bases between. This CDR3 contains 12 residues. Germline CDR1 reads SGHNT; CDR2 reads YYREEE (reference sequence). CDR3 loop: CASSWDDNEQFF. The CDR3 DNA follows: TGTGCCAGCAGCTGGGATGACAATGAGCAGTTCTTC.

The CDR3 bases are TGTGCCATCACTCCTGGGGAAGGTGGCAATGAGCAGTTCTTC. Translated: CAITPGEGGNEQFF. This sequence joins TRBV10-3 and TRBJ2-1; D is unclear. This CDR3 region has 14 residues. Germline loops: CDR1 ENHRY, CDR2 SYGVKD. V lost 7 bases and J 6 bases, leaving 16 bases between the germline ends.

The CDR3 here is CASSSRQDQAKNIQYF. The CDR3 DNA is TGTGCCAGCAGTTCTCGGCAGGACCAAGCCAAAAACATTCAGTACTTC. The chain employs TRBV6-6 and TRBJ2-4; D not certain. CDR3 length equals 16 residues. The V gene's germline CDR1 is MNHNY and CDR2 SVGAGI (reference sequence). V shed 4 bases and J shed 0 bases, with 13 bases lying between them.

This clone was picked up a small number of times. This chain links TRBV4-1 with TRBJ1-2; D may be TRBD1 (6 bases). V was pared by 1 base and J by 0 bases, with 9 bases between. CDR3 length: 15 amino acids. Germline CDR1 MGHRA, CDR2 YSYEKL. CDR3 bases: TGCGCCAGCAGCCAAGTACGGACAGCTAACTATGGCTACACCTTC. It is translated as CASSQVRTANYGYTF.

This clone was counted a few times. The V call is TRBV2, the J call TRBJ1-1; 9 bases fit TRBD1. The germline gives CDR1 SNHLY, CDR2 FYNNEI. The V segment lost 8 bases and the J segment 5 bases; nucleotides outside the gene matches: 6. The CDR3 spans 13 residues. CDR3 coding DNA: TGTGCCAGCGAACAGGGGGCGCTTACTGAAGCTTTCTTT. Translating it yields CASEQGALTEAFF.

This clone was counted a few times. The V call is TRBV29-1, the J call TRBJ2-3; 11 nucleotides match TRBD2. This CDR3 comprises 16 residues. CDR1 and CDR2 (germline): SQVTM, ANQGSEA. Trimming took 5 bases from V and 1 from J; bases not matched to a gene: 8. In nucleotides, the CDR3 is TGCAGCGTTCAGGGAACTAGCGGGGGCGGCACAGATACGCAGTATTTT. Its protein product is CSVQGTSGGGTDTQYF.

This chain links TRBV13 with TRBJ2-7; D gene unclear. Trimming removed 5 bases at V and 5 bases at J, with 10 bases between. CDR3 length: 12 residues. From germline, CDR1 is PRHDT and CDR2 FYEKMQ (reference sequence). The CDR3 sequence: CASSPGAHEQYF. CDR3 DNA: TGTGCCAGCAGCCCCGGAGCCCACGAGCAGTACTTC.

This clone was detected a few times. The V call is TRBV10-3, the J call TRBJ2-6; tentatively, D is TRBD2 (6 bases). CDR1 ENHRY and CDR2 SYGVKD come from the germline V gene. V was trimmed by 0 bases and J by 2 bases, leaving 17 bases between them. The CDR3 spans 19 residues. The CDR3 DNA follows: TGTGCCATCAGTGAGTCGGGCGGGGACGGACCGACTGGGGCCAACGTCCTGACTTTC. It codes for CAISESGGDGPTGANVLTF.

The V and J genes are TRBV7-2 and TRBJ1-2; possible D gene TRBD1, 5 bases. V lost 2 bases and J lost 4, with 14 bases in between. Germline CDR1 reads SGHTA; CDR2 reads FQGNSA. This CDR3 region has 15 residues. CDR3 sequence (DNA): TGTGCCAGCAGCTTATGGAGAGGTCAGGGCTATGGCTACACCTTC. Translated: CASSLWRGQGYGYTF.

This chain connects TRBV6-5 to TRBJ2-3, with TRBD2 identical over 9 bases. Germline lookup yields CDR1 MNHEY and CDR2 SVGAGI. This CDR3 has 16 amino acids. J was trimmed by 2 bases and V by 0 bases; bases with no gene match: 3. CDR3 sequence reads: CASSYSTSGYTDTQYF. The CDR3 bases are TGTGCCAGCAGTTACTCGACTAGCGGTTACACAGATACGCAGTATTTT.

This chain uses TRBV5-6 with TRBJ1-5; D gene ambiguous. V was pared by 4 bases and J by 3 bases, with 5 bases between. The CDR3 is 12 amino acids. Germline V gives CDR1 SGHDT, CDR2 YYEEEE. This CDR3 reads CASSRYNQPQHF. CDR3 DNA: TGTGCCAGCAGCCGCTACAATCAGCCCCAGCATTTT.

The table lists this clone with a count of one. Other DNA sequences in the sample encode the same CDR3. This chain connects TRBV9 to TRBJ2-3; 7 bases are shared with TRBD1. This CDR3 is built from 14 residues. Germline CDR1 is SGDLS and CDR2 is YYNGEE. J was trimmed by 6 bases and V by 0 bases; bases with no gene match: 4. The CDR3, as DNA: TGTGCCAGCAGCGTAGAAGGCAGGGGGGATACGCAGTATTTT. Translation: CASSVEGRGDTQYF.

V and J are TRBV27 and TRBJ2-7, with TRBD2 identical over 15 bases. The CDR3 has 15 residues. Germline CDR1 is MNHEY and CDR2 is SMNVEV (reference sequence). J was trimmed by 5 bases and V by 4 bases; bases with no gene match: 3. Here the CDR3 DNA reads TGTGCCAGCAGTTCCGGACTAGCGGGGGGGAACGAGCAGTACTTC. It is translated as CASSSGLAGGNEQYF.